This T cell receptor beta chain came from a study of human T cells and chemical hapten exposure. Study in general: Patients received weekly diphenylcyclopropenone doses to the scalp throughout the approximately 24-week study.

This clonotype came up a few times. The library gave individual cDNA molecules unique molecular identifiers. MiXCR, applied by TCRdb to the RACE reads, yields one record per CDR3 protein. This sample has some 38,000 distinct CDR3 sequences; more than 6% occur once, and the top ten carry about 10%. The CDR3 extends over 14 amino acids. CDR1 and CDR2 (germline): SGHVS, FNYEAQ. J gave up 2 bases and V 1 base, and 2 bases lay outside the gene matches. Regarding time point: patch test 1, 2 weeks after DPC sensitization. Treatment in this sample: therapeutic diphenylcyclopropenone sensitization with weekly scalp DPC. The authors extracted total RNA from unfractionated whole blood.

The specimen comprised whole blood, sampled in connection with sensitization to the hapten diphenylcyclopropenone (DPC). The V gene is TRBV7-6, the J gene TRBJ2-7; 7 bases fit TRBD1. This sequence originates from a woman in her twenties or thirties with alopecia areata. Some clones in this sample may be carry-over from other donors' samples. Written as DNA, the CDR3 is TGTGCCAGCAGCTTAGTGGGACAGACCTACGAGCAGTACTTC. This translates into CASSLVGQTYEQYF.